These 27 T cell receptor beta chains came from one sample sequenced in a study of Ad26.COV2.S vaccination and SARS-CoV-2 variants. As for treatment: 15 to 20 received Ad26.COV2.S at low or high dose, single or two shots; roughly 5 received placebo; per-sample allocation not given. Repertoires come from day 63 after the first vaccine or placebo injection. TCRdb's table, derived via immunoSEQ multiplex PCR, lists solely in-frame clones and lacks some. The sample carries 350,000 to 500,000 clones, roughly 90% recorded once. The sequencing used peripheral blood, collected in a trial of Ad26.COV2.S vaccine versus placebo. The receptor set was obtained from a person between 18 and 60 years old who received the Ad26.COV2.S COVID-19 vaccine or a placebo.

This chain uses TRBV15 with TRBJ2-6; 8 bases are a match to TRBD1. Germline CDR1 reads LNHNV; CDR2 reads YYDKDF (reference sequence). The V and J ends lost 0 bases and 4 bases, in that order; junction bases with no gene match: 2. This CDR3 has 16 amino acids. Here the CDR3 reads CATSRETGVGANVLTF. CDR3 nucleotide sequence: TGTGCCACCAGCAGAGAGACAGGGGTAGGGGCCAACGTCCTGACTTTC.

The chain couples TRBV7-8 to TRBJ2-7, with TRBD1 matching over 8 bases. Germline V CDR1 and CDR2: SGHVS, FQNEAQ. V was clipped by 5 bases and J by 3 bases; unmatched bases: 12. CDR3 size: 16 residues. CDR3 nucleotides: TGTGCCAGCAGCGCCCCGGACAGGGACCTTGTCTACGAGCAGTACTTC. Protein: CASSAPDRDLVYEQYF.

For this clone: This sample includes further DNA sequences coding for the same CDR3. The rearrangement joins TRBV29-1 to TRBJ1-1; D might be TRBD1 (6 bases). V was cut by 4 bases and J by 4 bases, with 10 bases left in between. Germline values: CDR1 SQVTM, CDR2 ANQGSEA. CDR3 length equals 12 residues. Here the CDR3 reads CSVVGGPTEAFF. CDR3 bases: TGCAGCGTTGTGGGGGGCCCCACTGAAGCTTTCTTT.

The J gene is TRBJ1-4, the V gene TRBV3-1 (or the pseudogene TRBV3-2); possible D gene TRBD1, 5 bases. V dropped 5 bases and J dropped 8 bases, with 15 bases sitting between them. Germline V gene sequence: CDR1 LGHDT, CDR2 YNNKEL (reference sequence). The CDR3 extends over 14 amino acids. For the CDR3, the DNA is TGTGCCAGCAGCTACCGGGGCCCGGACGAAAAACTGTTTTTT. Its protein product is CASSYRGPDEKLFF.

The table lists this clone with a count of one. The chain joins TRBV3-1 (or the pseudogene TRBV3-2) to TRBJ2-2; D is uncertain. V lost 1 base and J 6 bases, leaving 12 bases between the germline ends. The CDR3 loop spans 15 amino acids. Germline loops: CDR1 LGHDT, CDR2 YNNKEL (reference sequence). The CDR3 coding sequence is TGTGCCAGCAGCCAAGGGGCAGCCGTGGCCGGGGAGCTGTTTTTT. Translated, it gives CASSQGAAVAGELFF.

The rearrangement joins TRBV11-2 to TRBJ1-1; TRBD1 matches 12 bases. Per germline, CDR1 SGHAT and CDR2 FQNNGV. The CDR3 contains 16 residues. The trim removed 3 bases at V and 6 bases at J, leaving 8 bases unmatched. The CDR3 coding sequence is TGTGCCAGCAGCTTTCCGCCGGGACAGGGGGCCGCTGAAGCTTTCTTT. It encodes CASSFPPGQGAAEAFF.

The chain recombines TRBV11-2 with TRBJ2-7; D is perhaps TRBD2 (6 bases). This CDR3 has 16 residues. Germline-derived CDR1 and CDR2 are SGHAT and FQNNGV. V was cut by 2 bases and J by 6 bases, with 20 bases left in between. Here the CDR3 reads CASSLNRGGLLGEQYF. Written as DNA, the CDR3 is TGTGCCAGCAGCTTAAATCGGGGAGGCTTACTCGGCGAGCAGTACTTC.

The rearrangement uses TRBV30 and TRBJ2-3; the match to TRBD2 covers 8 bases. This CDR3 is 15 amino acids long. CDR1 and CDR2 (germline): GTSNPN, SVGIG (reference sequence). The ends lost 5 bases at V and 2 bases at J; junction bases unmatched: 9. In nucleotides, the CDR3 is TGTGCCTGGGGTGGAGCGGGGGCGATCACAGATACGCAGTATTTT. Encoded protein: CAWGGAGAITDTQYF.

The chain recombines TRBV7-8 with TRBJ2-5; no reliable D call. This CDR3 has 19 amino acids. Trimming took 2 bases from V and 2 from J, leaving 24 bases between them. Germline V gives CDR1 SGHVS, CDR2 FQNEAQ. The chain's CDR3 is CASSLTRSSLGQRQETQYF. In nucleotides, the CDR3 is TGTGCCAGCAGCTTAACCCGGAGCTCTTTGGGCCAAAGACAAGAGACCCAGTACTTC.

This clone came up a few times. The germline gene is not matched at one end of the junction; a read error may be the cause. The V call is TRBV20-1, the J call TRBJ2-7; TRBD2 might be the D (6 bases). The CDR3 runs 10 residues. From germline, CDR1 is DFQATT and CDR2 SNEGSKA (reference sequence). The CDR3 DNA follows: TGCAGTCTACCCCAAGTTGGGGAGGACTTC. This gives the protein CSLPQVGEDF.

The table lists this clone with a count of one. V usage is TRBV11-1 and J usage is TRBJ1-2; TRBD1 is a possible D gene (5 bases). Germline lookup yields CDR1 SGHAT and CDR2 FQDESV (reference sequence). V was pared by 8 bases and J by 5 bases, with 18 bases between. This CDR3 is 14 amino acids long. CDR3 region: CASSSGRSEYGYTF. CDR3 sequence (DNA): TGTGCCAGCTCGTCAGGGAGATCAGAATATGGCTACACCTTC.

The V gene is TRBV5-1, the J gene TRBJ2-7, with TRBD1 as a possible D gene (5 bases). In germline, CDR1 is SGHRS, CDR2 YFSETQ. The CDR3 sequence is 13 residues long. V lost 3 bases and J 3 bases, leaving 10 bases between the germline ends. This CDR3 is CASSYDRIYEQYF. CDR3 DNA sequence: TGCGCCAGCAGCTACGACAGAATCTACGAGCAGTACTTC.

This chain links TRBV28 with TRBJ2-2; D may be TRBD2 (5 bases). CDR1 is MDHEN, CDR2 SYDVKM, per germline. V lost 4 bases to trimming and J lost 8 bases, with 14 bases between them. The CDR3 covers 14 residues. CDR3 in DNA: TGTGCCAGCAGTTCCGGCCTAGCTGGTGGGGAGCTGTTTTTT. Protein product: CASSSGLAGGELFF.

This clone was picked up one time. The chain recombines TRBV12-3 or TRBV12-4 with TRBJ2-7, with no clear D. The ends were cut back, 2 bases at V and 3 bases at J, with 8 bases in the middle. The CDR3 has 13 residues. This CDR3 is CASSLNTHYEQYF. The CDR3 nucleotides are TGTGCCAGCAGTTTAAATACTCACTACGAGCAGTACTTC.

This clone showed up just once. CDR3 loop: CASSIGGRELFF. The CDR3 DNA sequence: TGTGCCAGTAGTATAGGTGGGCGGGAGCTGTTTTTT. The chain has TRBV19 and TRBJ2-2; no reliable D call. Deletions cut 1 base from V and 9 bases from J, with 6 bases between. The germline V gene encodes CDR1 LNHDA and CDR2 SQIVND (reference sequence). CDR3 length: 12 residues.

V and J are TRBV6-5 and TRBJ1-3; 7 bases are shared with TRBD1. With V trimmed by 0 bases and J by 3 bases, 5 bases remained unmatched. The germline gives CDR1 MNHEY, CDR2 SVGAGI. The CDR3 spans 16 residues. The CDR3 bases are TGTGCCAGCAGTTACTCCGACAGGGCAGGTGGAAACACCATATATTTT. Translation gives CASSYSDRAGGNTIYF.

V gene TRBV7-2 combines with J gene TRBJ2-2; no reliable D call. Germline V gene sequence: CDR1 SGHTA, CDR2 FQGNSA. V lost 5 bases, J lost 6 bases, and 7 bases lay in between. There are 12 residues in the CDR3. The CDR3 DNA is TGTGCCAGCAGCCCCCAGGCCGGGGAGCTGTTTTTT. Translating gives CASSPQAGELFF. The full variable domain, its missing parts supplied by reference TRBV7-2 and TRBJ2-2, is GAGVSQSPSNKVTEKGKDVELRCDPISGHTALYWYRQSLGQGLEFLIYFQGNSAPDKSGLPSDRFSAERTGGSVSTLTIQRTQQEDSAVYLCASSPQAGELFFGEGSRLTVL.

The chain has TRBV24-1 and TRBJ2-1, with 9 positions matching TRBD2. The CDR3 consists of 16 residues. Germline V gene lookup returns CDR1 KGHDR and CDR2 SFDVKD. The V segment lost 5 bases and the J segment 9 bases; nucleotides outside the gene matches: 13. DNA for the CDR3: TGTGCCACCAGTGCCCTCGGGGTGAGCGGGGGGCTTGAGCAGTTCTTC. Translation gives CATSALGVSGGLEQFF.

The chain couples TRBV27 to TRBJ1-6, with D tentatively TRBD1 (6 bases). This CDR3 contains 15 residues. V dropped 4 bases and J dropped 7 bases, with 14 bases sitting between them. Germline V lookup: CDR1 MNHEY, CDR2 SMNVEV (reference sequence). CDR3 protein: CASSSRTVGNSPLHF. CDR3 in DNA: TGTGCCAGCAGTTCCCGGACAGTGGGGAATTCACCCCTCCACTTT.

This chain joins TRBV6-4 and TRBJ2-5, with 8 positions matching TRBD1. This CDR3 has 16 residues. Germline loops: CDR1 MRHNA, CDR2 SNTAGT. The trim removed 7 bases at V and 4 bases at J, leaving 14 bases unmatched. CDR3 sequence (DNA): TGTGCCAGCACACAACCTGGACAGGGAAGGGGAGAGACCCAGTACTTC. Encoded protein: CASTQPGQGRGETQYF.

V usage is TRBV5-5 and J usage is TRBJ1-5, with 8 positions matching TRBD1. This CDR3 spans 17 amino acids. Germline V gene data show CDR1 as SGHKS and CDR2 as YYEKEE (reference sequence). V was pared by 0 bases and J by 5 bases, with 10 bases of the junction left unmatched. For the CDR3, the DNA is TGTGCCAGCAGCTTGGCCATTACAGGGGGTAAATATCAGCCCCAGCATTTT. It encodes CASSLAITGGKYQPQHF.

The chain combines TRBV30 with TRBJ1-6; 8 bases align to TRBD1. Germline CDR1 GTSNPN, CDR2 SVGIG (reference sequence). The CDR3 contains 13 residues. Unmatched junction bases numbered 7, after V lost 5 bases and J lost 10 bases. The CDR3 protein is CAWGQGGRSPLHF. CDR3 DNA: TGTGCCTGGGGACAGGGAGGACGGTCACCCCTCCACTTT.

This rearrangement joins TRBV6-5 to TRBJ1-2, with 9 bases matching TRBD1. With 0 bases clipped from V and 6 bases from J, the junction kept 5 bases outside the gene matches. The length of the CDR3 is 15 residues. The germline V gene has CDR1 MNHEY and CDR2 SVGAGI. The CDR3 nucleotides are TGTGCCAGCAGTTACTCTACAGGGGGCAGAAATGGCTACACCTTC. Translated, it gives CASSYSTGGRNGYTF.

The V call is TRBV6-4, the J call TRBJ1-6; D gene uncertain. The CDR3 contains 14 residues. The germline V gene has CDR1 MRHNA and CDR2 SNTAGT. Trimming cost V 3 bases and J 6 bases, with 9 bases left between them. CDR3 in amino acids: CASSEAGSNSPLHF. DNA of the CDR3: TGTGCCAGCAGTGAAGCAGGTAGTAATTCACCCCTCCACTTT.

The chain joins TRBV2 to TRBJ1-2, with no clear D. This CDR3 has 13 residues. V gave up 6 bases and J gave up 4 bases, with 12 bases separating them. Germline V gene lookup returns CDR1 SNHLY and CDR2 FYNNEI. The CDR3 nucleotides read TGTGCCAGCAGGCGTCCCGAAAGCTATGGCTACACCTTC. Residues: CASRRPESYGYTF.

This clone has a single count. This chain joins TRBV4-3 and TRBJ2-5; D tentatively reads TRBD1 or TRBD2 (5 bases each). V was pared by 0 bases and J by 4 bases, with 18 bases between. The CDR3 is made up of 17 amino acids. CDR1 is LGHNA and CDR2 is YSLEER in the germline V gene. CDR3 sequence: CASSQERGRLGGETQYF. CDR3 coding DNA: TGCGCCAGCAGCCAAGAAAGAGGGCGACTTGGGGGAGAGACCCAGTACTTC.

The chain employs TRBV3-1 (or the pseudogene TRBV3-2) and TRBJ1-3; D may be TRBD1 (6 bases). Trimming left V 5 bases short and J 1 base short, with 9 bases between. There are 14 residues in the CDR3. Germline lookup yields CDR1 LGHDT and CDR2 YNNKEL (reference sequence). The CDR3 bases are TGTGCCAGCAGCTACACAGGGTCTGGAAACACCATATATTTT. It yields the protein CASSYTGSGNTIYF.